Presented here are 16 T cell receptor beta chains from one specimen sequenced in a study of T cells in Graves' hyperthyroidism and ophthalmopathy. RNA transcripts served as the template for amplifying TCR beta CDR3 regions. Using the HTBI primer set, a first-round RT-PCR was run on the TCR CDR3. Each CDR3 protein gets one entry after TCRdb re-called the multiplex PCR reads with MiXCR. Here the sample spans about 700,000 distinct CDR3 sequences, 12% to 15% being singletons. The sequenced sample was blood. The receptors derive from a woman between 18 and 30 years old with Graves' hyperthyroidism.

This clonotype was recorded a few times. This chain joins TRBV9 and TRBJ1-1; D might be TRBD1 (6 bases). The CDR3 is 15 residues long. The germline V gene has CDR1 SGDLS and CDR2 YYNGEE. Trimming took 0 bases from V and 5 from J, leaving 14 bases between them. The CDR3 loop reads CASSVDIGGGTEAFF. DNA of the CDR3: TGTGCCAGCAGCGTAGATATCGGGGGCGGGACTGAAGCTTTCTTT.

The chain couples TRBV12-3 or TRBV12-4 to TRBJ2-1; 7 bases agree with TRBD2. The CDR3 sequence is 15 residues long. V was clipped by 7 bases and J by 7 bases; unmatched bases: 13. CDR3 DNA: TGTGCCAGCACACGGCCAGCGGGATTAGGAAATGAGCAGTTCTTC. Amino acid sequence: CASTRPAGLGNEQFF.

The table lists this clonotype with a few counts. The V gene is TRBV20-1, the J gene TRBJ1-6; 7 bases align to TRBD1. This CDR3 has 14 amino acids. V lost 6 bases to trimming and J lost 7 bases; unmatched junction nucleotides: 9. Germline CDR1 and CDR2: DFQATT and SNEGSKA (reference sequence). CDR3 DNA sequence: TGCAGTGCGCCGACAGGGCTACTCAATTCACCCCTCCACTTT. Its translation is CSAPTGLLNSPLHF.

This clonotype was detected only a few times. This chain links TRBV4-1 with TRBJ1-3; D not resolved. V was pared by 3 bases and J by 8 bases, with 11 bases between. This CDR3 region has 13 residues. Germline CDR1 and CDR2: MGHRA and YSYEKL. This CDR3 is CASSHLTVDTIYF. CDR3 sequence (DNA): TGCGCCAGCAGCCACCTGACCGTTGACACCATATATTTT.

This clonotype was observed many times. The chain is built from TRBV27 and TRBJ2-3; no definite D call. Germline CDR1 reads MNHEY; CDR2 reads SMNVEV (reference sequence). V lost 3 bases and J 3 bases, leaving 7 bases between the germline ends. The CDR3 is made up of 13 amino acids. The CDR3 is CASSFSRTDTQYF. The CDR3 nucleotides read TGTGCCAGCAGTTTCTCCCGGACAGATACGCAGTATTTT.

This clonotype was recorded a few times. This sequence joins TRBV30 and TRBJ2-6; TRBD2 aligns across 8 bases. This CDR3 comprises 17 residues. V lost 3 bases and J lost 3; bases outside the gene matches: 10. The germline V gene has CDR1 GTSNPN and CDR2 SVGIG (reference sequence). This CDR3 is CAWSVIRGGVGANVLTF. The CDR3 DNA reads as TGTGCCTGGAGCGTTATTCGGGGGGGGGTTGGGGCCAACGTCCTGACTTTC.

This chain joins TRBV28 and TRBJ1-5; tentatively, D is TRBD1 (6 bases). Trimming cost V 5 bases and J 4 bases, with 12 bases left between them. CDR3 length equals 14 residues. Germline CDR1 reads MDHEN; CDR2 reads SYDVKM. CDR3: CASSDTGTNQPQHF. The DNA for the CDR3 is TGTGCCAGCAGTGATACAGGGACTAATCAGCCCCAGCATTTT. The complete variable domain, with remaining parts taken from reference TRBV28 and TRBJ1-5, reads DVKVTQSSRYLVKRTGEKVFLECVQDMDHENMFWYRQDPGLGLRLIYFSYDVKMKEKGDIPEGYSVSREKKERFSLILESASTNQTSMYLCASSDTGTNQPQHFGDGTRLSIL.

This clonotype has a count of ten or more. The chain joins TRBV7-2 to TRBJ1-4, with unresolved D. Germline CDR1 and CDR2: SGHTA and FQGNSA. This CDR3 has 15 amino acids. V was clipped by 5 bases and J by 8 bases, with 18 bases between them. CDR3 protein: CASSPSSGPYEKLFF. CDR3 bases: TGTGCCAGCAGCCCCAGCAGCGGTCCTTACGAAAAACTGTTTTTT. The whole variable domain, filled in from reference TRBV7-2 and TRBJ1-4, reads GAGVSQSPSNKVTEKGKDVELRCDPISGHTALYWYRQSLGQGLEFLIYFQGNSAPDKSGLPSDRFSAERTGGSVSTLTIQRTQQEDSAVYLCASSPSSGPYEKLFFGSGTQLSVL.

This clonotype was counted between two and nine times. This rearrangement joins TRBV10-3 to TRBJ1-1; 7 positions match TRBD1. CDR1 and CDR2 (germline): ENHRY, SYGVKD. The J segment lost 3 bases and the V segment lost 3 bases, leaving 19 bases of the junction unmatched. The CDR3 consists of 19 residues. Written as DNA, the CDR3 is TGTGCCATCAGTGATTCGGGGGCAGACTCGGGGACAGAGGACACTGAAGCTTTCTTT. It yields the protein CAISDSGADSGTEDTEAFF.

This clonotype showed up many times. The chain carries TRBV30 and TRBJ2-3; 7 bases agree with TRBD1. CDR3 length equals 12 residues. After removal of 5 bases from V and 3 bases from J, the junction contained 2 bases not matched to a gene. Germline V gives CDR1 GTSNPN, CDR2 SVGIG (reference sequence). Written as DNA, the CDR3 is TGTGCCTGGGACAGGGAAACAGATACGCAGTATTTT. It translates to CAWDRETDTQYF.

This clonotype has ten or more counts. This chain connects TRBV2 to TRBJ2-1; D is unclear. This CDR3 region has 16 residues. Looked up from germline, CDR1 is SNHLY and CDR2 is FYNNEI. Between the trimmed V and J ends, which lost 5 bases and 0 bases, there was a span of 14 bases. DNA of the CDR3: TGTGCCAGCAGTAGTACATTTCCGAGCTCCTACAATGAGCAGTTCTTC. This encodes CASSSTFPSSYNEQFF.

V is TRBV4-2 and J is TRBJ2-4; D is undetermined. Trimming stripped 0 bases from V and 11 bases from J, with 11 bases between. Germline V gene data show CDR1 as LGHNA and CDR2 as YNFKEQ. The CDR3 is 13 amino acids. The CDR3 DNA is TGTGCCAGCAGCCAAGAAGGACCCACGGTTCAGTACTTC. Its translation is CASSQEGPTVQYF.

The J gene is TRBJ2-1, the V gene TRBV6-2 or TRBV6-3; D is possibly TRBD2 (6 bases). Trimming shortened V by 6 bases and J by 6 bases, and 12 bases separated the two germline ends. Germline CDR1 reads MNHEY; CDR2 reads SVGEGT. The CDR3 extends over 13 amino acids. The CDR3 DNA sequence: TGTGCCAGCAGGCCGGGACTGACCAATGAGCAGTTCTTC. This codes for CASRPGLTNEQFF.

The chain uses TRBV7-9 and TRBJ1-6; D is unresolved. This CDR3 region has 12 residues. The V gene lost 3 bases and the J gene lost 8 bases, with 5 bases spanning the gap. Germline CDR1 is SEHNR and CDR2 is FQNEAQ (reference sequence). The chain's CDR3 is CASSFDYSPLHF. The DNA for the CDR3 is TGTGCCAGCAGCTTTGACTATTCACCCCTCCACTTT.

This clonotype was found many times. V and J are TRBV7-6 and TRBJ2-7; 15 positions agree with TRBD2. Trimming at V came to 5 bases and at J to 3 bases, leaving 8 bases not matched to a gene. The CDR3 spans 17 residues. The germline V gene has CDR1 SGHVS and CDR2 FNYEAQ. The CDR3 DNA is TGTGCCAGCAGCCTCGGGACTAGCGGGAGGATTATCTACGAGCAGTACTTC. Translated, it gives CASSLGTSGRIIYEQYF.

This clonotype showed up many times. This rearrangement joins TRBV30 to TRBJ2-1, with D unresolved. Trimming left V 3 bases short and J 4 bases short, with 13 bases between. This CDR3 comprises 14 residues. CDR1 is GTSNPN and CDR2 is SVGIG in the germline V gene (reference sequence). The CDR3 spells CAWSPSGHYNEQFF. The CDR3 nucleotides are TGTGCCTGGAGCCCTTCGGGCCATTACAATGAGCAGTTCTTC.